This T cell receptor beta chain emerged from a study of cytomegalovirus exposure and HLA in healthy donors listed by TCRdb under 2017. Notes on the research overall: According to a later analysis, the 120 or so validation repertoires were produced on the same platform as the approximately 610 repertoires of the first cohort. The study aimed to test whether cataloging public T cell receptors could reveal signatures of past pathogen exposure. In addition to the first cohort of 666 subjects, a separate validation cohort of some 120 different subjects was used. To predict cytomegalovirus infection status, the study combined high-throughput TCR immunosequencing, statistical association of individual TCRs with disease status, and machine learning. Here is what the overall study found, with its caveats: It was suggested by the authors that the approach could potentially be generalized to other disease states and immunological phenotypes. Of the cluster scores, about 94% were above 0 in a later analysis, which found that TCRs clustered in the first cohort also tended to co-occur in the 95 to 150 validation repertoires. The study listed approximately 150 TCR beta chains as associated with cytomegalovirus. Most TCR sequences were observed very rarely across donors, whereas some public TCRs were present in many individuals. The classifier was reported to diagnose cytomegalovirus status with high specificity and sensitivity in both the original cohort and the validation cohort. A few of the identified cytomegalovirus-associated TCR beta chains were confirmed in vitro to be specific for cytomegalovirus antigens. The validation cohort had no HLA typing available for a later analysis, so co-occurrence within that cohort was assessed over all 130 or so repertoires.

Libraries were constructed by the immunoSEQ multiplex PCR assay. Processing in the source paper ran as follows. A statistical classification framework was built for diagnosing cytomegalovirus status from the catalog of TCR beta chain sequences. Imported from immuneACCESS, the table was reduced by TCRdb to in-frame sequences with V and J called. These copies leave out some clones; in studies compared against another copy, an unresolved V gene accounts for under half, and the cause of the remainder is not known. V, J and clone size reflect that table, while D and trimming were determined from the DNA. In this sample the table shows approximately 88,000 clones, roughly 83% of which occur a single time. Around an eighth of the sample is in the top ten clones. The donors were included in the validation cohort of over a hundred subjects, a group kept apart from the roughly 700-subject first cohort. Remarks on this clone: The specificity of this receptor is unknown. Per-base qualities were not stored, and no clone one base away is much larger.

From cysteine to phenylalanine, the CDR3 is 16 amino acids long. Just the 48-base CDR3 DNA is kept, in frame starting at base 1. Compared with germline, V lacks 0 bases and J lacks 2 bases; bases without a gene match: 5. The germline V gene encodes CDR1 MNHNS and CDR2 SASEGT. The clonotype originates from a woman under 30 in good health and CMV-seropositive. Sequenced material: PBMCs. Rearrangement joined TRBV6-1 to TRBJ2-7; 9 of the junction bases match TRBD2. Here the CDR3 is given as CASSEAVSGGAYEQYF. The DNA is as follows: TGTGCCAGCAGTGAAGCGGTTAGCGGGGGAGCCTACGAGCAGTACTTC.